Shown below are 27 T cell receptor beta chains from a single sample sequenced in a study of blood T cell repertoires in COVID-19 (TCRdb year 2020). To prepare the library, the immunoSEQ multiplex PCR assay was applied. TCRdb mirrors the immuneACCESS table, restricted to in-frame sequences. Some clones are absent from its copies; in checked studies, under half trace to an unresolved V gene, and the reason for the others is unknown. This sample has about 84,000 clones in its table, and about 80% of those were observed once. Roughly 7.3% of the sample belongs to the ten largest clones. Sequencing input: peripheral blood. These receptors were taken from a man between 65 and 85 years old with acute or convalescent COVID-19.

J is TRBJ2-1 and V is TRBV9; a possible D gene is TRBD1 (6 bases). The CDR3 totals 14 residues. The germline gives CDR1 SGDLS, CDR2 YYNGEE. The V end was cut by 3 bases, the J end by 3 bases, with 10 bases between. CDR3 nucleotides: TGTGCCAGCAGCGGGCGACAGGACTACAATGAGCAGTTCTTC. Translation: CASSGRQDYNEQFF.

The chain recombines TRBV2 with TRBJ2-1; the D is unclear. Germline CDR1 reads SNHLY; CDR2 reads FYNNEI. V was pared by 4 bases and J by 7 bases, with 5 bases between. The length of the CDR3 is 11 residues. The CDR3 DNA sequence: TGTGCCAGCAGTGCGAGTAATGAGCAGTTCTTC. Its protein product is CASSASNEQFF.

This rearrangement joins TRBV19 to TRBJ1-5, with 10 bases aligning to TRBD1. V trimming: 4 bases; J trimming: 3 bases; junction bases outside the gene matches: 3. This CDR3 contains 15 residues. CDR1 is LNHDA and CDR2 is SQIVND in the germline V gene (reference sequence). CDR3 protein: CASSTDRGLNQPQHF. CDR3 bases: TGTGCCAGTAGTACCGACAGGGGGCTCAATCAGCCCCAGCATTTT.

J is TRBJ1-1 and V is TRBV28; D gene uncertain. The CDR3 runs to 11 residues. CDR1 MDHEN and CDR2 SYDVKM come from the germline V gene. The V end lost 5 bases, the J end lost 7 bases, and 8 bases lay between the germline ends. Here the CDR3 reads CASSRTNEAFF. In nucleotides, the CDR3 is TGTGCCAGCAGTAGAACAAATGAAGCTTTCTTT.

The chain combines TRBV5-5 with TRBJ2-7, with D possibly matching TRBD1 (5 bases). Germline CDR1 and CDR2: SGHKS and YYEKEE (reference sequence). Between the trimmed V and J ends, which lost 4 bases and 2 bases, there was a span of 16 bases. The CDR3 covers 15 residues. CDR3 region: CASSPTSTATYEQYV. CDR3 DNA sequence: TGTGCCAGCAGCCCTACCTCGACAGCTACCTACGAGCAGTACGTC.

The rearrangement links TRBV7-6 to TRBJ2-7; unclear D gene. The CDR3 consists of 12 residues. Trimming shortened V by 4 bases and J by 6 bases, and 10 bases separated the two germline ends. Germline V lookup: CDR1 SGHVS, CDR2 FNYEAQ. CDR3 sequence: CASSSDWSEQYF. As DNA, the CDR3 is TGTGCCAGCAGCTCCGATTGGAGCGAGCAGTACTTC. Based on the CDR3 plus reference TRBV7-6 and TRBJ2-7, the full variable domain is GAGVSQSPRYKVTKRGQDVALRCDPISGHVSLYWYRQALGQGPEFLTYFNYEAQQDKSGLPNDRFSAERPEGSISTLTIQRTEQRDSAMYRCASSSDWSEQYFGPGTRLTVT.

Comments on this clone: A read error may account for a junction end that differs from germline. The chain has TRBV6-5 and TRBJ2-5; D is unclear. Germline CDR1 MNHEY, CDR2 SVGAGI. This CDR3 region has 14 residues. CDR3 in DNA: TGTGTCAGCTCGAAGACCTGGAGTGGAGAGACCCAGTACTTC. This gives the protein CVSSKTWSGETQYF.

In DNA form, the CDR3 reads TGTGCCAGTAGTATAGTCAGGGGCATGAACACTGAAGCTTTCTTT. Amino acid sequence: CASSIVRGMNTEAFF. The gene calls are TRBV19 and TRBJ1-1, with D tentatively TRBD1 (6 bases). V was clipped by 1 base and J by 0 bases, with 9 bases between them. Germline V gene lookup returns CDR1 LNHDA and CDR2 SQIVND (reference sequence). This CDR3 has 15 amino acids.

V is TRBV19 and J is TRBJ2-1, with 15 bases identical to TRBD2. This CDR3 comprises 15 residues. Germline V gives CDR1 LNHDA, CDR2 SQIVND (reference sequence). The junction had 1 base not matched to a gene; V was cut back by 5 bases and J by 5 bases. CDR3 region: CASSWTSGGDNEQFF. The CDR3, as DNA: TGTGCCAGTAGTTGGACTAGCGGGGGGGACAATGAGCAGTTCTTC. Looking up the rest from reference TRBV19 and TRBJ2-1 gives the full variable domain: DGGITQSPKYLFRKEGQNVTLSCEQNLNHDAMYWYRQDPGQGLRLIYYSQIVNDFQKGDIAEGYSVSREKKESFPLTVTSAQKNPTAFYLCASSWTSGGDNEQFFGPGTRLTVL.

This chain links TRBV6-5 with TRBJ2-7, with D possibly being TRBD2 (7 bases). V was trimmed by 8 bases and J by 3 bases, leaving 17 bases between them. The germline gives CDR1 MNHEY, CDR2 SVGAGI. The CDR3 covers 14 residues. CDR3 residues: CASSIGGAHYEQYV. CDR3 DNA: TGTGCCAGCTCTATAGGGGGGGCCCACTACGAGCAGTACGTC.

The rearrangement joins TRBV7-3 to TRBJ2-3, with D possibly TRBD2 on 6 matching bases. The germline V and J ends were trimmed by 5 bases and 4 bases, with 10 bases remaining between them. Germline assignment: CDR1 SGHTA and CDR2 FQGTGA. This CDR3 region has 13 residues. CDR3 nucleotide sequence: TGTGCCAGCAGCGCCCCGGGGGCAGATACGCAGTATTTT. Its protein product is CASSAPGADTQYF.

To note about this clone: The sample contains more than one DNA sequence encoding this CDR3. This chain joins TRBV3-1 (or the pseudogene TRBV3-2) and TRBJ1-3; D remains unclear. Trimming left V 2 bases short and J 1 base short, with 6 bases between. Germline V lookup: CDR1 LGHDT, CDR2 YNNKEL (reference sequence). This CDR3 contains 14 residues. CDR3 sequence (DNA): TGTGCCAGCAGCCAATCAGGATCTGGAAACACCATATATTTT. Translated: CASSQSGSGNTIYF.

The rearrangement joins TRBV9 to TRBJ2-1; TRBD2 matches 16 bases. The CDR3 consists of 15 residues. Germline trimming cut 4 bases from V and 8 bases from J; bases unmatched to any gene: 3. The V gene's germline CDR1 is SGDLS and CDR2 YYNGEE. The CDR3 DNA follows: TGTGCCAGCAGCCCCGGGACTAGCGGGGGGGATGAGCAGTTCTTC. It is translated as CASSPGTSGGDEQFF. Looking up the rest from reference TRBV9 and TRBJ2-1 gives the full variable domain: DSGVTQTPKHLITATGQRVTLRCSPRSGDLSVYWYQQSLDQGLQFLIQYYNGEERAKGNILERFSAQQFPDLHSELNLSSLELGDSALYFCASSPGTSGGDEQFFGPGTRLTVL.

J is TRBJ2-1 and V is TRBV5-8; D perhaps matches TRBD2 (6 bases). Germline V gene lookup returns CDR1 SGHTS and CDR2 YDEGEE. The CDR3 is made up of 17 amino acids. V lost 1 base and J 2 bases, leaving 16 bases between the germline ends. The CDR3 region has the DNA TGTGCCAGCAGCTTGTCTGCGGGGCAGGGACCCTACAATGAGCAGTTCTTC. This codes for CASSLSAGQGPYNEQFF.

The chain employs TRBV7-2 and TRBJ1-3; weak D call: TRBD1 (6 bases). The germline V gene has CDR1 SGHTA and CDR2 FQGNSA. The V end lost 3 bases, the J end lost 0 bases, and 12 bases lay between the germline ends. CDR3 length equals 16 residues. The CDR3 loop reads CASSFPGATSGNTIYF. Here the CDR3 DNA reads TGTGCCAGCAGCTTCCCAGGGGCGACCTCTGGAAACACCATATATTTT.

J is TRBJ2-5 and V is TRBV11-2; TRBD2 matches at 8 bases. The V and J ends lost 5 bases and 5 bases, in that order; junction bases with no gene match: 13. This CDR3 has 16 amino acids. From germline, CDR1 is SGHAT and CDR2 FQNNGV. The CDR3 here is CASSPPGGRTMETQYF. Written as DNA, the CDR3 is TGTGCCAGCAGCCCACCGGGGGGGAGGACAATGGAGACCCAGTACTTC.

CDR3: CASSDAQGSRRLAGRNNEQFF. The CDR3 region has the DNA TGTGCCAGCAGTGACGCCCAGGGTTCTCGGCGACTAGCGGGGAGGAACAATGAGCAGTTCTTC. The chain combines TRBV2 with TRBJ2-1, with 11 bases fitting TRBD2. The CDR3 runs 21 residues. J gave up 5 bases and V 3 bases, and 21 bases lay outside the gene matches. Germline V CDR1 and CDR2: SNHLY, FYNNEI.

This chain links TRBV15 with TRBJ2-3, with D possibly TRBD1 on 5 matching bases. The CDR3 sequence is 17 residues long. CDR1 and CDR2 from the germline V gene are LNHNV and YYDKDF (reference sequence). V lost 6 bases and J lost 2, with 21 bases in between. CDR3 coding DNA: TGTGCCACCAGTCCATTAACAGGCTCACCAAACACAGATACGCAGTATTTT. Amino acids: CATSPLTGSPNTDTQYF.

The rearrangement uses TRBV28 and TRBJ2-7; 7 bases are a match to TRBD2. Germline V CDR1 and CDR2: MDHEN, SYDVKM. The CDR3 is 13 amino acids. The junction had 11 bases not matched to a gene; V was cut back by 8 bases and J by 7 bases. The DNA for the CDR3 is TGTGCCAGCCGGCGGGCGGGAGCGAGGGAGCAGTACTTC. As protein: CASRRAGAREQYF.

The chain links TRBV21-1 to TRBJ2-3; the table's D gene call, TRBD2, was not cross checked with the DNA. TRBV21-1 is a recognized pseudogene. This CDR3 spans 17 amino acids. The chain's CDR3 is CASALTLDCASTDTQYF. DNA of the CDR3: TGTGCCAGCGCTTTAACCCTGGACTGCGCTAGCACAGATACGCAGTATTTT.

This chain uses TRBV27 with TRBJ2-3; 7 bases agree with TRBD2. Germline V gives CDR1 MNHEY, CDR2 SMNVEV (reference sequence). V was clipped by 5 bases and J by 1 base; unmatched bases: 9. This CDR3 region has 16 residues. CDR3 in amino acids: CASSEDWAGGTDTQYF. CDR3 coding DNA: TGTGCCAGCAGTGAGGATTGGGCGGGAGGCACAGATACGCAGTATTTT.

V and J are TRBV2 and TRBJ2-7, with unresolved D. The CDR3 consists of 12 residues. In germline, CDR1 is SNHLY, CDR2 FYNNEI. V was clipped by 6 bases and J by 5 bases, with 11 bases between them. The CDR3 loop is CASSLDVHEQYF. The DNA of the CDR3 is TGTGCCAGCAGCCTAGACGTGCACGAGCAGTACTTC.

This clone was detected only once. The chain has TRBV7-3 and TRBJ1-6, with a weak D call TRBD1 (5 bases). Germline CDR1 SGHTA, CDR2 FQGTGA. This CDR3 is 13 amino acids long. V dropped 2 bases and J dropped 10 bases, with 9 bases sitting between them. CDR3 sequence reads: CASSLGAMSPLHF. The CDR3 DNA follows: TGTGCCAGCAGCTTAGGGGCGATGTCACCCCTCCACTTT.

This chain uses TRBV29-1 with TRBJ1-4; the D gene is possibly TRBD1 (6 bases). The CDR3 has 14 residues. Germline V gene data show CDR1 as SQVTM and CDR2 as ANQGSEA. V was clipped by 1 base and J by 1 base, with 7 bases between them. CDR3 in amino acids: CSVEGTETNEKLFF. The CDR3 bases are TGCAGCGTTGAAGGGACAGAAACTAATGAAAAACTGTTTTTT. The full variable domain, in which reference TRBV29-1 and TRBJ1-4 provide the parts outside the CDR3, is SAVISQKPSRDICQRGTSLTIQCQVDSQVTMMFWYRQQPGQSLTLIATANQGSEATYESGFVIDKFPISRPNLTFSTLTVSNMSPEDSSIYLCSVEGTETNEKLFFGSGTQLSVL.

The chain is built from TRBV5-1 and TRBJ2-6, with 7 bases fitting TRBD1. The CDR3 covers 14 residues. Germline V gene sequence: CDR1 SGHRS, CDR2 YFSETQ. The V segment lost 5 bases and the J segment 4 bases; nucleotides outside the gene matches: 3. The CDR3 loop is CASRTGTGANVLTF. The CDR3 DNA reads TGCGCCAGCAGGACAGGGACCGGGGCCAACGTCCTGACTTTC.

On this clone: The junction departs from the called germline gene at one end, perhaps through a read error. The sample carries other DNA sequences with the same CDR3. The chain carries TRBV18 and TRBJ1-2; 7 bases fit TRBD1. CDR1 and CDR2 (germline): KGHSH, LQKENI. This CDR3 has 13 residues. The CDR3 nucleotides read TGCGCCAGCTCACCAACAGGGGACTATGGCTACACCTTC. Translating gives CASSPTGDYGYTF.

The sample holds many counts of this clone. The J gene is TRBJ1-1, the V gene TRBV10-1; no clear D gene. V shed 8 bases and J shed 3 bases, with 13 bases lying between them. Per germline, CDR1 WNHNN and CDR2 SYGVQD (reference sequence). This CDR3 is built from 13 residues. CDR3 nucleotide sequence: TGCGCCAGCCGGTTGGAGTGGGACACTGAAGCTTTCTTT. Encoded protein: CASRLEWDTEAFF.